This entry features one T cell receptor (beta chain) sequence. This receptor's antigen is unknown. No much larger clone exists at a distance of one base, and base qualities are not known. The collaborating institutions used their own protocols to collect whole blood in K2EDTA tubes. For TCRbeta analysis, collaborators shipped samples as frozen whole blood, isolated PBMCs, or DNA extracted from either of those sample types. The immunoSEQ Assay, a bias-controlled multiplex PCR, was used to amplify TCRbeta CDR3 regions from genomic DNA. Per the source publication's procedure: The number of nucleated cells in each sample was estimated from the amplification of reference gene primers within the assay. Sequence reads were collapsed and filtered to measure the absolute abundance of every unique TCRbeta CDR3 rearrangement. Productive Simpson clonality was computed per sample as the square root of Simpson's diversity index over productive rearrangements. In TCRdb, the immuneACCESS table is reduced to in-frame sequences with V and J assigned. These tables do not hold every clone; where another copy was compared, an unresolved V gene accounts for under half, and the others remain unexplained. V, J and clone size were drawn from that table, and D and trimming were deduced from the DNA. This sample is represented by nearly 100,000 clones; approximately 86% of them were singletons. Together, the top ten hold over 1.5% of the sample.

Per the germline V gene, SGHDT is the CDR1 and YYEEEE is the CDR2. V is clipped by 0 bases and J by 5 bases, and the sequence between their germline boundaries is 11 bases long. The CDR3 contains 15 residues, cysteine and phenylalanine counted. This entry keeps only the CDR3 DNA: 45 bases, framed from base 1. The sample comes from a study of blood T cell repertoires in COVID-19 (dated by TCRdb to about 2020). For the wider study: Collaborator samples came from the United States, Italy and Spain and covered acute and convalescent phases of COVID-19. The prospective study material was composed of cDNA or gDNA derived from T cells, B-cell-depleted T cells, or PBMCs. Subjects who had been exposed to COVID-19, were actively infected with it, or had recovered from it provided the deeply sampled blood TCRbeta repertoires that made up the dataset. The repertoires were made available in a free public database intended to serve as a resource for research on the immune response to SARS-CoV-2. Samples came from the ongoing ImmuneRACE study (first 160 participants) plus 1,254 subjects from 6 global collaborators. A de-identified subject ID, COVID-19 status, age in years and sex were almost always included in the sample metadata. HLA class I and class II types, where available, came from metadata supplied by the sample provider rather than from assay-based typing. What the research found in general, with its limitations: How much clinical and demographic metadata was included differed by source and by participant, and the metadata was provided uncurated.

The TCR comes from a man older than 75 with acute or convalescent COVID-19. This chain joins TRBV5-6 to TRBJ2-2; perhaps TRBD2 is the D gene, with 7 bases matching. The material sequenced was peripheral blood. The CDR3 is CASSLAGGRTGELFF. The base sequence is TGTGCCAGCAGCTTGGCGGGGGGCAGGACCGGGGAGCTGTTTTTT.